The 3 T cell receptor beta chains listed next were all sequenced from one sample in a study of cytomegalovirus exposure and HLA in healthy donors. In the PCR, 60 Vbeta and 13 Jbeta primers were used. The data were produced by immunoSEQ multiplex PCR, yet TCRdb's version contains in-frame clones alone and is incomplete. The table lists roughly 140,000 clones, about 80% of them singletons, with approximately 5.1% in the top ten. Sequences were obtained from PBMCs. These receptors originate from a male donor in good health and CMV-seronegative.

The chain couples TRBV5-1 to TRBJ1-1, with D maybe TRBD1 (5 bases). The CDR3 length is 15 residues. From germline, CDR1 is SGHRS and CDR2 YFSETQ. V lost 5 bases and J 2 bases, leaving 16 bases between the germline ends. Here the CDR3 reads CASRAAGRENTEAFF. The CDR3 DNA follows: TGCGCCAGCAGGGCGGCCGGCAGGGAAAACACTGAAGCTTTCTTT.

The gene calls are TRBV19 and TRBJ2-7, with D unresolved. CDR1 and CDR2 from the germline V gene are LNHDA and SQIVND (reference sequence). Trimming shortened V by 3 bases and J by 0 bases, and 9 bases separated the two germline ends. The CDR3 extends over 14 amino acids. As DNA, the CDR3 is TGTGCCAGTAGTATCGGTCGGAGCTCCTACGAGCAGTACTTC. It yields the protein CASSIGRSSYEQYF.

J is TRBJ1-2 and V is TRBV4-1; weak D call: TRBD1 (6 bases). The CDR3 is 17 amino acids. CDR1 and CDR2 from the germline V gene are MGHRA and YSYEKL. Trimming cost V 2 bases and J 7 bases, with 23 bases left between them. CDR3 bases: TGCGCCAGCAGCCAAAAACCAGGGGCAGGGGCGGTATTTGGCTACACCTTC. Translated, it gives CASSQKPGAGAVFGYTF.